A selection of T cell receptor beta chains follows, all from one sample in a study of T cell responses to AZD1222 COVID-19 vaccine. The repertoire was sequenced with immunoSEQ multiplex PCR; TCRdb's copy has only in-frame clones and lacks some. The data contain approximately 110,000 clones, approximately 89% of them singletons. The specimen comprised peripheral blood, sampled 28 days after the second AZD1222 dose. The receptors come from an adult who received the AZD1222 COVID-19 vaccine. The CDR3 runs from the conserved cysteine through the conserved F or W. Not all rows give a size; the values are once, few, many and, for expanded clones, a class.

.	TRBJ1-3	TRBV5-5	CASSLGLGAGNTIYF
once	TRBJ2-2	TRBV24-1	CATNPGQAGTGELFF
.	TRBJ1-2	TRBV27	CASSLGGAGGYTF
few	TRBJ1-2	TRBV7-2	CASSLDGRGQYGYTF
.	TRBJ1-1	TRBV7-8	CASSLGQTDTEAFF
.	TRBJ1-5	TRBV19	CASSIGTAQPQHF
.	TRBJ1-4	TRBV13	CASSFGLGVGEKLFF
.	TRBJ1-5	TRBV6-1	CASSQQPQHF
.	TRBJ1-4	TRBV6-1	CASTDVGGTNEKLFF
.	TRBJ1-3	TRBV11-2	CASRRDSGNTIYF
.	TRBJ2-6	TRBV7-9	CAPHFTSGANVLTF
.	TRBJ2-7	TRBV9	CASSVAQGREQYF
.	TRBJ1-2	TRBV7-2	CASSPGQANYGYTF
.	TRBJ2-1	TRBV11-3	CASSLPGGNEQFF
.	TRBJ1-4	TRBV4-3	CASSPTGGGNEKLFF
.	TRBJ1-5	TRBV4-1	CASSPWGQGNQPQHF
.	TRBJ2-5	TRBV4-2	CASSQDPTTSGKTQYF
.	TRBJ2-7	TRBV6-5	CASSYSRGIEQYF
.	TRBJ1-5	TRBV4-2	CASGQGDGPQHF
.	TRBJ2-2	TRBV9	CASSIPLGGANTGELFF
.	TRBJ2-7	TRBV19	CASSNRRGDAYEQYF
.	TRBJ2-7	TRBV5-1	CASSPAASGAPYEQYF
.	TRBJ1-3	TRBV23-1	CASSPRARGNTIYF
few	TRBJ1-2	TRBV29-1	CSVEGRGGNGYTF
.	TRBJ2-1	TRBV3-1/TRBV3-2	CASSQVVALPGQVHNEQFF
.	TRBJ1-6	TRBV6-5	CASSYSRTDYSPLHF
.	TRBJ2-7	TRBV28	CASSFPQGTSYEQYF
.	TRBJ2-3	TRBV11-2	CASSYGGLSTDTQYF
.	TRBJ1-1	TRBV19	CASSPLTLGRGSGRTEAFF
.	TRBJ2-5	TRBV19	CASSKGSQETQYF
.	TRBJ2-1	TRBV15	CATSRDGLASNEQFF
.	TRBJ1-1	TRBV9	CASSVAGNTEAFF
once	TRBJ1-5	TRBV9	CASSPQGIDQPQHF
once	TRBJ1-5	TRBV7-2	CASSLWAGGGSNQPQHF
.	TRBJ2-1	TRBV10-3	CAISPGSAYNEQFF
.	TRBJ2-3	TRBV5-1	CASSPQGQGDTQYF
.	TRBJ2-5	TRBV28	CASSGAGGSQETQYF
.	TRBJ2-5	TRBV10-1	CASSEETQYF
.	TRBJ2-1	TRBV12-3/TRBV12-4	CASSRTGREQFF
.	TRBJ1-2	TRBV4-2	CASSRSGVWVYGYTF